This record looks at one T cell receptor (beta chain) sequence and its context. These data are taken from a study of PD-L1 blockade in urothelial cancer. Turning to the study itself: From 0 to 3 prior chemotherapy regimens had been given to the patients.

The cohort comprised individuals with locally advanced or metastatic urothelial carcinoma. PCRs were each spiked with synthetic TCR analog templates. TCRdb keeps only in-frame clones here, not all; method: immunoSEQ multiplex PCR. The sample has 75,000 to 95,000 clones, more than 85% seen once. The CDR3 is 14 amino acids. Germline V gene sequence: CDR1 MDHEN, CDR2 SYDVKM. The ends lost 3 bases at V and 7 bases at J; junction bases unmatched: 6. The sample in question was PBMCs, obtained around atezolizumab (anti-PD-L1) treatment. This clonotype was obtained from a man in his 60s with urothelial cancer. The V gene is TRBV28, the J gene TRBJ2-7; 10 bases map to TRBD1. This chain's CDR3 is CASSLPGTGVEQYF. For the CDR3, the DNA is TGTGCCAGCAGTTTGCCCGGGACAGGGGTTGAGCAGTACTTC.